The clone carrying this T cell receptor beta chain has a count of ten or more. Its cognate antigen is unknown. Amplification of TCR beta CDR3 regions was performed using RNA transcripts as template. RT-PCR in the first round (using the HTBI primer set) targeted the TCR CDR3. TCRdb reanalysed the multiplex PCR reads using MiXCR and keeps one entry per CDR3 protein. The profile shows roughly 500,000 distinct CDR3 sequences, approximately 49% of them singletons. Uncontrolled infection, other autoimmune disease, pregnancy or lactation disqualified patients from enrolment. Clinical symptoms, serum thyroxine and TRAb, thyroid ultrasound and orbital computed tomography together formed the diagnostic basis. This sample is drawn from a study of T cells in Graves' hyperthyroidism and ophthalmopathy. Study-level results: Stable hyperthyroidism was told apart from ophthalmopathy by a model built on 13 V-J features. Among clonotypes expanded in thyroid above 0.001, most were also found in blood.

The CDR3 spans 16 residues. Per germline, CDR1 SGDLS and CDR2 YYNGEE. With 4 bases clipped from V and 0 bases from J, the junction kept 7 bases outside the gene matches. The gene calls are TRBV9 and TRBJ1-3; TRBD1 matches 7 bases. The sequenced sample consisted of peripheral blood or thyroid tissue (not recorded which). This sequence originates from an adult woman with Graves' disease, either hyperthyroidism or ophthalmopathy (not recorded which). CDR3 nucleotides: TGTGCCAGCAGCCACCAGGGGGGCAGCTCTGGAAACACCATATATTTT. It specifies CASSHQGGSSGNTIYF.